One sample yielded the 22 T cell receptor beta chains listed below, sequenced in a study of OX40 agonist ivuxolimab in advanced cancers. Receptor amplification or capture employed the immunoSEQ multiplex PCR assay. In its TCRdb copy, this immuneACCESS table keeps in-frame sequences only and misses some clones. Where compared with another copy, unresolved V genes explain less than half of these, and the others have no known cause. This sample comprises tens of thousands of clones, roughly 80% of them detected only once. The top ten clones comprise 1.5% to 2.5% of the sample. Sample: CD4+ or CD8+ T cells sorted from blood, taken in a trial of the OX40 agonist ivuxolimab. These receptors were obtained from an adult with an advanced solid tumor such as melanoma, head and neck, liver or kidney cancer.

V and J are TRBV29-1 and TRBJ1-1, with D maybe TRBD1 (6 bases). V lost 7 bases to trimming and J lost 1 base, with 7 bases between them. Germline V gene lookup returns CDR1 SQVTM and CDR2 ANQGSEA. CDR3 length: 11 amino acids. The chain's CDR3 is CSGTENTEAFF. Here the CDR3 DNA reads TGCAGCGGGACAGAGAACACTGAAGCTTTCTTT.

The chain is built from TRBV13 and TRBJ2-7; D possibly corresponds to TRBD2 (6 bases). This CDR3 comprises 14 residues. In germline, CDR1 is PRHDT, CDR2 FYEKMQ (reference sequence). Trimming shortened V by 4 bases and J by 2 bases, and 12 bases separated the two germline ends. The CDR3 protein is CASSSRDGAYEQYV. The CDR3 DNA sequence: TGTGCCAGCAGCTCGCGGGACGGAGCCTACGAGCAGTACGTC.

This chain joins TRBV5-8 and TRBJ1-4; D not certain. The CDR3 is made up of 17 amino acids. Trimming took off 0 bases at V and 0 bases at J, with 12 bases between the two ends. Germline V gives CDR1 SGHTS, CDR2 YDEGEE. The CDR3 loop is CASSLGSAVATNEKLFF. The CDR3 bases are TGTGCCAGCAGCTTGGGTTCGGCGGTCGCAACTAATGAAAAACTGTTTTTT.

This clone was seen repeatedly, ten times or more. CDR3 sequence: CASSTQRDTGELFF. The CDR3 DNA is TGTGCCAGTAGTACTCAGCGGGACACCGGGGAGCTGTTTTTT. The chain combines TRBV19 with TRBJ2-2; TRBD2 might be the D (6 bases). The CDR3 contains 14 residues. Germline V gene sequence: CDR1 LNHDA, CDR2 SQIVND (reference sequence). Trimming removed 4 bases from V and 3 bases from J, with 9 bases in between. The variable domain in full, completed from reference TRBV19 and TRBJ2-2, reads DGGITQSPKYLFRKEGQNVTLSCEQNLNHDAMYWYRQDPGQGLRLIYYSQIVNDFQKGDIAEGYSVSREKKESFPLTVTSAQKNPTAFYLCASSTQRDTGELFFGEGSRLTVL.

The J gene is TRBJ2-1, the V gene TRBV5-1; D remains unclear. Deletions cut 0 bases from V and 6 bases from J, with 13 bases between. This CDR3 is built from 15 residues. CDR1 and CDR2 (germline): SGHRS, YFSETQ. The chain's CDR3 is CASSLAPAELNEQFF. DNA of the CDR3: TGCGCCAGCAGCTTGGCCCCCGCCGAGCTCAATGAGCAGTTCTTC.

The chain has TRBV2 and TRBJ2-6; D unresolved. CDR1 and CDR2 from the germline V gene are SNHLY and FYNNEI. This CDR3 has 15 residues. Trimming removed 7 bases from V and 1 base from J, with 11 bases in between. The CDR3 protein is CASKSLTSGANVLTF. CDR3 sequence (DNA): TGTGCCAGCAAGTCACTGACTTCTGGGGCCAACGTCCTGACTTTC.

V and J are TRBV9 and TRBJ2-2; TRBD2 is a possible D gene (6 bases). The V end was cut by 0 bases, the J end by 2 bases, with 8 bases between. The CDR3 contains 15 residues. Per germline, CDR1 SGDLS and CDR2 YYNGEE. DNA for the CDR3: TGTGCCAGCAGCGTAGCGGGAGACAACACCGGGGAGCTGTTTTTT. Its protein product is CASSVAGDNTGELFF.

The genes are TRBV7-2 and TRBJ2-7, with D perhaps TRBD2 (5 bases). The CDR3 sequence is 13 residues long. The V gene's germline CDR1 is SGHTA and CDR2 FQGNSA. V dropped 5 bases and J dropped 3 bases, with 11 bases sitting between them. CDR3 DNA sequence: TGTGCCAGCAGCGCGGTCCGGGGCTACGAGCAGTACTTC. This translates into CASSAVRGYEQYF.

This rearrangement joins TRBV9 to TRBJ1-1, with a possible D match to TRBD1 (6 bases). Between the trimmed V and J ends, which lost 6 bases and 3 bases, there was a span of 18 bases. Germline V CDR1 and CDR2: SGDLS, YYNGEE. This CDR3 has 15 residues. The chain's CDR3 is CASTSEDSRDTEAFF. CDR3 DNA sequence: TGTGCCAGCACTTCTGAGGACAGTAGGGACACTGAAGCTTTCTTT.

The rearrangement links TRBV7-2 to TRBJ2-1; D is unresolved. CDR1 is SGHTA, CDR2 FQGNSA, per germline. The CDR3 extends over 14 amino acids. Trimming shortened V by 1 base and J by 7 bases, and 11 bases separated the two germline ends. The CDR3 is CASSLDKTYNEQFF. The CDR3 DNA is TGTGCCAGCAGCTTAGACAAGACATATAATGAGCAGTTCTTC.

V and J are TRBV7-2 and TRBJ2-3, with TRBD2 as a possible D gene (6 bases). V lost 2 bases to trimming and J lost 8 bases, with 11 bases between them. Germline-derived CDR1 and CDR2 are SGHTA and FQGNSA. The CDR3 extends over 13 amino acids. The CDR3 is CASSLRARGTQYF. CDR3 sequence (DNA): TGTGCCAGCAGCTTAAGGGCGCGGGGTACGCAGTATTTT.

V and J are TRBV30 and TRBJ2-1; no definite D call. The germline V gene has CDR1 GTSNPN and CDR2 SVGIG (reference sequence). Trimming left V 4 bases short and J 9 bases short, with 19 bases between. CDR3 length: 14 residues. CDR3 residues: CAWTRPSRASEQFF. CDR3 nucleotide sequence: TGTGCCTGGACCCGACCGTCTCGGGCAAGTGAGCAGTTCTTC.

The V call is TRBV6-5, the J call TRBJ1-2; tentatively, D is TRBD1 (6 bases). CDR3 size: 12 residues. Germline-derived CDR1 and CDR2 are MNHEY and SVGAGI. Trimming cost V 7 bases and J 5 bases, with 11 bases left between them. CDR3 residues: CASKQGSYGYTF. The CDR3 DNA is TGTGCCAGCAAACAGGGCTCTTATGGCTACACCTTC.

This clone is termed medium-sized. The chain combines TRBV2 with TRBJ2-7; weak D call: TRBD2 (6 bases). V was shortened by 4 bases and J by 2 bases, with 15 bases between the two germline ends. This CDR3 has 15 amino acids. The V gene's germline CDR1 is SNHLY and CDR2 FYNNEI. CDR3 in DNA: TGTGCCAGCAGTGTCGATAGCGGAGGGCCCTACGAGCAGTACGTC. This encodes CASSVDSGGPYEQYV.

This clone was seen a handful of times. The CDR3 nucleotides are TGCGCCAGCAGCTTGGACCCCGGGACTAGTGGCGAGACCCAGTACTTC. Residues: CASSLDPGTSGETQYF. The V call is TRBV5-1, the J call TRBJ2-5; 8 bases are shared with TRBD2. CDR3 length: 16 residues. The ends lost 0 bases at V and 5 bases at J; junction bases unmatched: 9. From germline, CDR1 is SGHRS and CDR2 YFSETQ.

This clone was counted only a few times. The chain employs TRBV18 and TRBJ1-2; a possible D gene is TRBD1 (6 bases). The V end lost 1 base, the J end lost 8 bases, and 11 bases lay between the germline ends. The CDR3 is made up of 13 amino acids. Germline V gives CDR1 KGHSH, CDR2 LQKENI. DNA of the CDR3: TGTGCCAGCTCACCACAGGGGGTAGGAGGCTACACCTTC. This encodes CASSPQGVGGYTF.

The chain joins TRBV11-3 to TRBJ2-2; 9 positions agree with TRBD1. Germline assignment: CDR1 SGHNT and CDR2 YENEEA. V gave up 7 bases and J gave up 7 bases; unmatched junction bases: 7. This CDR3 is 14 amino acids long. CDR3 amino acids: CASTADRGSGELFF. The CDR3 bases are TGTGCCAGCACGGCGGACAGGGGCAGCGGGGAGCTGTTTTTT.

This clone was counted between two and nine times. V is TRBV7-6 and J is TRBJ2-5; 7 nucleotides agree with TRBD1. The CDR3 length is 15 residues. Germline V lookup: CDR1 SGHVS, CDR2 FNYEAQ. J lost 4 bases, V lost 1 base, and 6 bases had no gene match. CDR3 residues: CASSLVRGRVETQYF. Written as DNA, the CDR3 is TGTGCCAGCAGCTTAGTAAGGGGGCGAGTAGAGACCCAGTACTTC.

The chain employs TRBV19 and TRBJ1-2, with D possibly TRBD1 on 5 matching bases. The germline V and J ends were trimmed by 0 bases and 11 bases, with 13 bases remaining between them. CDR1 is LNHDA, CDR2 SQIVND, per germline (reference sequence). There are 13 residues in the CDR3. The CDR3 bases are TGTGCCAGTAGTATAGATCGCGGCAAGGGGTACACCTTC. It translates to CASSIDRGKGYTF. Variable domain in full (rest from reference TRBV19 and TRBJ1-2): DGGITQSPKYLFRKEGQNVTLSCEQNLNHDAMYWYRQDPGQGLRLIYYSQIVNDFQKGDIAEGYSVSREKKESFPLTVTSAQKNPTAFYLCASSIDRGKGYTFGSGTRLTVV.

The rearrangement links TRBV2 to TRBJ2-7; the match to TRBD2 covers 10 bases. After removal of 4 bases from V and 3 bases from J, the junction contained 3 bases not matched to a gene. Germline CDR1 SNHLY, CDR2 FYNNEI. This CDR3 region has 14 residues. CDR3 DNA: TGTGCCAGCAGTGGTCCTAGCGGGAGCTACGAGCAGTACTTC. Its protein product is CASSGPSGSYEQYF.

J is TRBJ2-1 and V is TRBV27, with 7 bases identical to TRBD1. V shed 6 bases, J shed 2 bases, and the junction held 4 bases outside the gene matches. Germline loops: CDR1 MNHEY, CDR2 SMNVEV (reference sequence). The CDR3 has 14 residues. This chain's CDR3 is CASRTGIPYNEQFF. The DNA for the CDR3 is TGTGCCAGCAGGACAGGGATACCCTACAATGAGCAGTTCTTC.

The V gene is TRBV10-3, the J gene TRBJ2-2; D unclear. V lost 11 bases, J lost 0 bases, and 4 bases lay in between. Per germline, CDR1 ENHRY and CDR2 SYGVKD. The CDR3 covers 11 residues. The CDR3 DNA reads as TGTGCCGCTACGAACACCGGGGAGCTGTTTTTT. The encoded protein is CAATNTGELFF.